This T cell receptor beta chain was recorded in a study of response to subunit inactivated influenza vaccine. Broader study findings: Each seasonal influenza vaccination, the authors suggested, recruits few new T cells.

This clonotype came up a few times. Its specificity is not known. The CDR3 is made up of 14 amino acids. The V and J ends lost 6 bases and 2 bases, in that order; junction bases with no gene match: 7. From germline, CDR1 is MNHNS and CDR2 SASEGT. Each CDR3 protein gets one entry after TCRdb re-called the RT-PCR reads with MiXCR. The top ten clones hold about 40% of a sample with roughly 160,000 distinct CDR3 sequences, about 10% of them seen once. This material consisted of CD8+ T cells sorted from PBMCs, taken around 25 months after vaccination. This receptor was taken from a man between 45 and 75 years old who received an inactivated influenza vaccine. The chain combines TRBV6-1 with TRBJ2-7, with TRBD1 matching over 7 bases. In DNA, the CDR3 is TGTGCCAGCAGAGTACTACAGGGGACCTACGAGCAGTACTTC. As protein: CASRVLQGTYEQYF.